This is a list of T cell receptor beta chains from one sample in a study of blood T cell repertoires in COVID-19. Data came from immunoSEQ multiplex PCR; TCRdb stores just in-frame clones and leaves some out. The sample consists of 150,000 to 200,000 clones, around 90% of them appearing once. Specimen: peripheral blood. These receptor sequences come from a man aged 55 to 70 with acute or convalescent COVID-19. The CDR3 runs from the conserved cysteine through the conserved F or W. D genes are given only for firm matches. Part of the rows lack a size; the others show once, few, many or a class for expanded clones.

TGTGCCATCAGTGGGACTAGCGGGAGCTCCCATGAGCAGTTCTTC,CAISGTSGSSHEQFF,TRBD2,.,TRBJ2-1,TRBV10-3
TGTGCCAGCAGCGTAGCGGGGTTGCGTAATTCACCCCTCCACTTT,CASSVAGLRNSPLHF,.,.,TRBJ1-6,TRBV9
TGCAGCGTGCTCAGGGTTGACTATGGCTACACCTTC,CSVLRVDYGYTF,.,.,TRBJ1-2,TRBV29-1
TGTGCCAGCTCACTTTCGACAGGGGAAAATGAAAAACTGTTTTTT,CASSLSTGENEKLFF,TRBD1,.,TRBJ1-4,TRBV18
TGTGCCAGCAGCTCACGGGGGAACAAAGCCGGGACAGTCGACACTGAAGCTTTCTTT,CASSSRGNKAGTVDTEAFF,TRBD1,.,TRBJ1-1,TRBV11-2
TGTGCTAGTGGTTTGTCGAGGGCGGCAACTAATGAAAAACTGTTTTTT,CASGLSRAATNEKLFF,.,.,TRBJ1-4,TRBV12-5
TGTGCCAGCAGTTCGACAGGGGACTATGGCTACACCTTC,CASSSTGDYGYTF,TRBD1,.,TRBJ1-2,TRBV2
TGTGCCACCAGTGATTTGAGGGGGAGTGGCTACACCTTC,CATSDLRGSGYTF,.,.,TRBJ1-2,TRBV24-1
TGTGCCCAAGAGGGATTGGCCTACGAGCAGTACTTC,CAQEGLAYEQYF,.,.,TRBJ2-7,TRBV30
TGTGCCAGCAGCCCCCGGGGAGCCGGGCGTGTCGGGGAGCTGTTTTTT,CASSPRGAGRVGELFF,.,.,TRBJ2-2,TRBV9
TGTGCCAGCAGCACCCGACAGAAAACTAATGAAAAACTGTTTTTT,CASSTRQKTNEKLFF,.,.,TRBJ1-4,TRBV3-1/TRBV3-2
TGTGCCACCAGCATAGCATTCAATGAGCAGTTCTTC,CATSIAFNEQFF,.,.,TRBJ2-1,TRBV15
TGTGCCTGGAGTCACAGGGACTATGGCTACACCTTC,CAWSHRDYGYTF,.,.,TRBJ1-2,TRBV30
TGTGCCAGTAGCCGGGGGGGCGCAGGCACTGAAGCTTTCTTT,CASSRGGAGTEAFF,.,.,TRBJ1-1,TRBV19
TGTGCCGCAGGACAGGGAGACTATGGCTACACCTTC,CAAGQGDYGYTF,TRBD1,.,TRBJ1-2,TRBV30
TGTGCCAGCAGCCAAACAGATAACTATGGCTACACCTTC,CASSQTDNYGYTF,.,.,TRBJ1-2,TRBV11-2
TGTGCCTGGAGTGTACGCAGGGGGCTTGAAGCTTTCTTT,CAWSVRRGLEAFF,TRBD1,.,TRBJ1-1,TRBV30
TGTGCCAGCAGTTTGGACAGGTACTCTGGAAACACCATATATTTT,CASSLDRYSGNTIYF,TRBD1,.,TRBJ1-3,TRBV6-5
TGTGCCAGTAGTATAGGGACAGGCTACTATAGCAATCAGCCCCAGCATTTT,CASSIGTGYYSNQPQHF,TRBD1,.,TRBJ1-5,TRBV19
TGTGCCAGCTCACCACGGTTCTTTGCAGGGGGCACTGAAGCTTTCTTT,CASSPRFFAGGTEAFF,TRBD1,.,TRBJ1-1,TRBV18
TGCAGTGCTAGTGATGAGCTAGCGGGCCCTGAGCAGTTCTTC,CSASDELAGPEQFF,TRBD2,.,TRBJ2-1,TRBV20-1
TGTGCCATCAATGGAGGGGGGGCGAATGGCTACACCTTC,CAINGGGANGYTF,.,.,TRBJ1-2,TRBV10-3
TGTGCCAGCAGTTCAAATCCGGGACTCTCGAACTATGGCTACACCTTC,CASSSNPGLSNYGYTF,.,.,TRBJ1-2,TRBV6-6
TGTGCCACCAGTGATTTGACGGGGTCGGGGGAGACCCAGTACTTC,CATSDLTGSGETQYF,.,.,TRBJ2-5,TRBV24-1
TGTGCCAGCAGTTACGGGTTAGCGGGAAACTACGAGCAGTACTTC,CASSYGLAGNYEQYF,TRBD2,.,TRBJ2-7,TRBV6-6
TGTGCCAGCAGTTTGACTCCTGGGACATCTGGAAACACCATATATTTT,CASSLTPGTSGNTIYF,.,.,TRBJ1-3,TRBV27
TGTGCCAGCAGCTTACCTGGCGGGAGAGGTGATGAGCAGTTCTTC,CASSLPGGRGDEQFF,TRBD2,.,TRBJ2-1,TRBV7-3
TGTGCCAGCAGCTCATCGACAGGGATAACTAATGAAAAACTGTTTTTT,CASSSSTGITNEKLFF,TRBD1,.,TRBJ1-4,TRBV7-9
TGCGCCAGCAGCTTGGTCCGGGACAGCGACCCGAACACTGAAGCTTTCTTT,CASSLVRDSDPNTEAFF,TRBD1,.,TRBJ1-1,TRBV5-1
TGTGCCAGTAGTGCTCTCACAGGGGGCCATGGCTACACCTTC,CASSALTGGHGYTF,TRBD1,.,TRBJ1-2,TRBV19
TGTGCCAGCAGCAAGACAGGGCGATTGGGGAACACTGAAGCTTTCTTT,CASSKTGRLGNTEAFF,.,.,TRBJ1-1,TRBV21-1
TGTGCCACCAGTGACCACGGGAATTCACCCCTCCACTTT,CATSDHGNSPLHF,.,once,TRBJ1-6,TRBV24-1
TGTGCCAGCAGCCAAGCTCTAGCGGGGAATACCGGGGAGCTGTTTTTT,CASSQALAGNTGELFF,TRBD2,.,TRBJ2-2,TRBV4-2
TGTGCCAGCAGCTTGGAGGGGCGGCAAGAGACCCAGTACTTC,CASSLEGRQETQYF,.,.,TRBJ2-5,TRBV5-4
TGCGCCAGCAGCAAGACCCCCGGGACAGGGGGGATCGGCTCCTATAATTCACCCCTCCACTTT,CASSKTPGTGGIGSYNSPLHF,TRBD1,.,TRBJ1-6,TRBV5-1
TGTGCCAGCAGCTTAGGGCACGGGGCAACTAATGAAAAACTGTTTTTT,CASSLGHGATNEKLFF,.,.,TRBJ1-4,TRBV7-6
TGCGCCAGCAGTGTACAGGTTAACACCGGGGAGCTGTTTTTT,CASSVQVNTGELFF,.,.,TRBJ2-2,TRBV10-1
TGTGCCAGCTCACCACCCCCTACTAGCAACAATGAGCAGTTCTTC,CASSPPPTSNNEQFF,.,.,TRBJ2-1,TRBV18
TGTGCCAGCAGCTTAGGGGGCGCATACTATGGCTACACCTTC,CASSLGGAYYGYTF,.,once,TRBJ1-2,TRBV7-9
TGCGCCAGCAGCTTGGATCAGGGAATTGAAGCTTTCTTT,CASSLDQGIEAFF,.,.,TRBJ1-1,TRBV5-1
TGTGCCAGCACTAGGCAGGGGTTAAGCACCGGGGAGCTGTTTTTT,CASTRQGLSTGELFF,.,.,TRBJ2-2,TRBV6-5
TGTGCCAGTAGTTGGACAGGGGCGTTAACGGGCACTGAAGCTTTCTTT,CASSWTGALTGTEAFF,TRBD1,.,TRBJ1-1,TRBV19
TGTGCCACCTCGACGGGTCGCAATCAGCCCCAGCATTTT,CATSTGRNQPQHF,.,.,TRBJ1-5,TRBV10-3
TGTGCCAGTAGTTCATGGGGGGAGAACACTGAAGCTTTCTTT,CASSSWGENTEAFF,.,.,TRBJ1-1,TRBV19
TGTGCCAGCAGCTTGGGTGGGACAGGGTCGGACTATGGCTACACCTTC,CASSLGGTGSDYGYTF,TRBD1,.,TRBJ1-2,TRBV5-6
TGTGCCAGCAGCCCGGACAGGTCCGATGGGGCCAACGTCCTGACTTTC,CASSPDRSDGANVLTF,TRBD1,.,TRBJ2-6,TRBV11-2
TGTGCCACCAGCAGAACCACTACAGGGTACGGGATGAACACTGAAGCTTTCTTT,CATSRTTTGYGMNTEAFF,.,.,TRBJ1-1,TRBV15
TGTGCCAGCAGCTCACCGGGCAGGGGGGCTTTCTTT,CASSSPGRGAFF,TRBD1,.,TRBJ1-1,TRBV3-1/TRBV3-2
TGTGCCAGTAGTGAGGACTTAATTGAGCAGTTCTTC,CASSEDLIEQFF,.,.,TRBJ2-1,TRBV19
TGTGCCAGCAGCGGTCGACAGGAGTTTAATGAAAAACTGTTTTTT,CASSGRQEFNEKLFF,.,.,TRBJ1-4,TRBV9
TGTGCCAGCAGCTTGGGACAGGGTTTCTATGGCTACACCTTC,CASSLGQGFYGYTF,TRBD1,once,TRBJ1-2,TRBV5-4
TGCGCCAGCAGCTTCGGACAGGGGGGGAACTACGAGCAGTACTTC,CASSFGQGGNYEQYF,TRBD1,.,TRBJ2-7,TRBV5-1